The 17 T cell receptor beta chains below were found in one sample sequenced in a study of tumor and adjacent non-tumor tissue in lung cancer. This sample's RNA came from whole unsorted tissue. The normal lung tissue was taken more than 3 cm from the tumor edge. TCRbeta libraries were built with three rounds of nested PCR, modified from ARM-PCR. MiXCR was run by TCRdb on the multiplex PCR reads, yielding one entry per CDR3 protein. The table shows about 98,000 distinct CDR3 sequences, with 80% occurring only once. Sample: distant non-tumor lung tissue. These receptors came from a man aged 55 to 69 with small cell lung cancer.

Note on this clonotype: Relative to the germline gene, one junction end is altered; a read error may explain this. The V and J genes are TRBV6-1 and TRBJ1-1; the D gene is possibly TRBD1 (5 bases). In germline, CDR1 is MNHNS, CDR2 SASEGT. This CDR3 region has 17 residues. The CDR3 is CARSDDPEGTMNTEAFF. The CDR3, as DNA: TGTGCCAGAAGTGATGACCCGGAGGGGACGATGAACACTGAAGCTTTCTTT.

Concerning this clonotype: Germline is not matched at one junction end, which may reflect a read error. The rearrangement joins TRBV12-3 or TRBV12-4 to TRBJ1-1, with D possibly matching TRBD1 (6 bases). This CDR3 is 16 amino acids long. The CDR3 region is CASTPEGGGIGSEALF. The CDR3, as DNA: TGTGCCAGCACCCCCGAGGGGGGGGGGATTGGCTCTGAAGCTCTCTTT.

Notes on this clonotype: The CDR3 ends on some other residue instead of the conserved phenylalanine or tryptophan, so this is likely a read error. The gene calls are TRBV11-3 and TRBJ2-2; TRBD2 agrees at 12 bases. The J segment lost 4 bases and the V segment lost 6 bases, leaving 15 bases of the junction unmatched. In germline, CDR1 is SGHNT, CDR2 YENEEA. The CDR3 sequence is 19 residues long. The CDR3 DNA follows: TGTGCCAGCAGTCGTGATGAAATGGGACTAGCGGGTCGCACCGGGGAGCTGTTTTTA. Its translation is CASSRDEMGLAGRTGELFL.

As concerns this clonotype: A read error may produce the germline difference seen at one junction end. V usage is TRBV6-1 and J usage is TRBJ1-5; perhaps TRBD1 as D (6 bases). Per germline, CDR1 MNHNS and CDR2 SASEGT. This CDR3 region has 12 residues. The chain's CDR3 is CASSEPGAFYLF. The DNA for the CDR3 is TGTGCCAGCAGTGAGCCGGGGGCGTTCTATTTATTT.

About this clonotype: The junction does not match germline at one end; this may be a read error. The genes are TRBV11-2 and TRBJ2-3; no clear D gene. Germline V gives CDR1 SGHAT, CDR2 FQNNGV. CDR3 length: 16 amino acids. The DNA of the CDR3 is TGTGCCAACAGCCCAGTGACCGACGGTAGCACAGATACGCAGTATTTT. The encoded protein is CANSPVTDGSTDTQYF.

Regarding this clonotype: One end of the junction is discordant with germline, which a read error may explain. The chain links TRBV29-1 to TRBJ2-5, with D perhaps TRBD1 (5 bases). The germline V gene encodes CDR1 SQVTM and CDR2 ANQGSEA. CDR3 size: 11 residues. CDR3 region: CSVQVQETHYF. The CDR3 DNA is TGCAGCGTACAGGTCCAAGAGACCCATTATTTC.

To note about this clonotype: One end of the junction fails to match germline, which may point to a read error. Here the CDR3 reads CATSQASGREETQYF. CDR3 bases: TGCGCCACCAGCCAAGCCTCAGGGAGGGAAGAGACCCAGTACTTC. The chain recombines TRBV4-1 with TRBJ2-5; 7 bases are shared with TRBD2. CDR1 is MGHRA and CDR2 is YSYEKL in the germline V gene. This CDR3 contains 15 residues.

Concerning this clonotype: A read error may produce the germline difference seen at one junction end. The chain has TRBV5-4 and TRBJ2-7; no reliable D call. Germline V CDR1 and CDR2: SGHNT, YYREEE (reference sequence). The length of the CDR3 is 13 residues. DNA for the CDR3: TGTGCCAGTAGCTTGTTCCCCTCCGGCGAGCAGTACTTC. Translation gives CASSLFPSGEQYF.

Comments on this clonotype: Sequence at one end of the junction differs from germline and may be a read error. The chain couples TRBV5-1 to TRBJ2-2, with unresolved D. The CDR3 extends over 16 amino acids. Germline V gene sequence: CDR1 SGHRS, CDR2 YFSETQ. In DNA, the CDR3 is TGCGCCAGCAGCTTGTTTCCAACTGGTGACACCGAGGAGCTGTTTTTT. This gives the protein CASSLFPTGDTEELFF.

This clonotype was detected once. One end of the junction is discordant with germline, which a read error may explain. The chain recombines TRBV4-2 with TRBJ2-1; possibly TRBD2 for D (6 bases). Germline CDR1 and CDR2: LGHNA and YNFKEQ. The CDR3 runs 18 residues. The CDR3 DNA follows: TGTGCCAGCAGCCAAGATCAAGGTAACGGAGGACTATATAATGGGCAGTTCTTC. It codes for CASSQDQGNGGLYNGQFF.

On this clonotype: Because the CDR3 is missing its conserved closing phenylalanine or tryptophan, this is likely a read error. This chain links TRBV29-1 with TRBJ2-3; D perhaps matches TRBD2 (6 bases). V dropped 4 bases and J dropped 2 bases, with 16 bases sitting between them. Germline lookup yields CDR1 SQVTM and CDR2 ANQGSEA. CDR3 length equals 15 residues. As DNA, the CDR3 is TGCAGCGTTGGGTTACCGGGAGATATCACAGATACGCAGTATTCT. Its protein product is CSVGLPGDITDTQYS.

This chain connects TRBV11-2 to TRBJ2-3; tentatively, D is TRBD1 (6 bases). CDR3 length equals 14 residues. The V end lost 8 bases, the J end lost 7 bases, and 19 bases lay between the germline ends. CDR1 is SGHAT and CDR2 is FQNNGV in the germline V gene. DNA for the CDR3: TGTGCCAGCGGCTCCTATCGGACAGCCAATACGCAGTATTTT. Translation: CASGSYRTANTQYF.

On this clonotype itself: Compared with germline, one end of the junction differs, possibly owing to a read error. The chain has TRBV5-4 and TRBJ2-1; D remains unclear. The CDR3 is made up of 17 amino acids. Germline CDR1 and CDR2: SGHNT and YYREEE (reference sequence). CDR3 amino acids: CDSSLDQATQYYNEQFF. CDR3 coding DNA: TGTGACAGCAGCTTGGATCAGGCGACCCAGTACTACAATGAACAGTTCTTC.

Notes on this clonotype: The CDR3 does not close with the conserved phenylalanine or tryptophan, likely indicating a read error. The limits of the CDR3 on the DNA are not certain, so only TCRdb's listed CDR3 is given. The V gene is TRBV29-1, the J gene TRBJ2-3; TRBD2 reflects the table's D call only, with no check against the DNA. The CDR3 is made up of 16 amino acids, end residues included. Germline V CDR1 and CDR2: SQVTM, ANQGSEA. The CDR3 loop is CSVASGRASFADTLYS.

This clonotype was observed a single time. Germline and junction disagree at one end, which may indicate a read error. The chain combines TRBV12-3 or TRBV12-4 with TRBJ1-1, with D unclear. The length of the CDR3 is 14 residues. CDR3 DNA sequence: TGTGCCAGCAGTTTCTCACTGGGGAACACTGATGCTTTCTTT. It specifies CASSFSLGNTDAFF.

This clonotype appeared once. At one of its ends the junction is not consistent with the germline gene, which may arise from a read error. The chain joins TRBV10-3 to TRBJ2-1; 8 nucleotides agree with TRBD1. Germline assignment: CDR1 ENHRY and CDR2 SYGVKD. CDR3 size: 13 residues. In DNA, the CDR3 is TGTGGCATCAGTGACCGACAGGGGTGGGAGCAGTTCTTC. This sequence encodes CGISDRQGWEQFF.

Worth noting for this clonotype: Lacking the conserved final phenylalanine or tryptophan, this CDR3 likely reflects a read error. It is unclear where the CDR3 begins or ends on the DNA, so no DNA is shown, and the CDR3 is as TCRdb lists it. The V and J genes are TRBV6-1 and TRBJ1-5. Including both end residues, the CDR3 is 11 amino acids long. Looked up from germline, CDR1 is MNHNS and CDR2 is SASEGT. The CDR3: CASSANQPHHS.